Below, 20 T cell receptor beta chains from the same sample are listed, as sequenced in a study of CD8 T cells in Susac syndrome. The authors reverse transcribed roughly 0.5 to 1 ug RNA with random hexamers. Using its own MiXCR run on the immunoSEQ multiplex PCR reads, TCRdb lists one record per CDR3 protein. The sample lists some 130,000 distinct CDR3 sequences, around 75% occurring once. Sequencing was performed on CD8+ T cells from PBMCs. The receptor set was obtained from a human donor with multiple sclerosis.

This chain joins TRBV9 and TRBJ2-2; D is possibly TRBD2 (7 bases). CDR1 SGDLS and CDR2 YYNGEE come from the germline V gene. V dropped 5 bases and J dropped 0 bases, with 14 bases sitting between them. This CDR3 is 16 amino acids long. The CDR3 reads CASRGGPASNTGELFF. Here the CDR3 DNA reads TGTGCCAGCAGGGGGGGGCCCGCATCGAACACCGGGGAGCTGTTTTTT. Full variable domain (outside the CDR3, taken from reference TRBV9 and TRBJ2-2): DSGVTQTPKHLITATGQRVTLRCSPRSGDLSVYWYQQSLDQGLQFLIQYYNGEERAKGNILERFSAQQFPDLHSELNLSSLELGDSALYFCASRGGPASNTGELFFGEGSRLTVL.

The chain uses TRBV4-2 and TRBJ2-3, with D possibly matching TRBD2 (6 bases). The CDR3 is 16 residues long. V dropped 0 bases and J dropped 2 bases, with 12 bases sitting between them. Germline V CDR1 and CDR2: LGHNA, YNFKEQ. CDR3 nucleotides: TGTGCCAGCAGCCAAGAGCCGGGACTTCACACAGATACGCAGTATTTT. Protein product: CASSQEPGLHTDTQYF.

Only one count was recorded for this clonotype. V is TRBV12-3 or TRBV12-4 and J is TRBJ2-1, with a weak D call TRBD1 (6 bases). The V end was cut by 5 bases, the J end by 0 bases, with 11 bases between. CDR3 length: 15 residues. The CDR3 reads CASSVDRGSYNEQFF. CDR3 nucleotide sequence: TGTGCCAGCAGTGTGGACAGAGGCTCCTACAATGAGCAGTTCTTC.

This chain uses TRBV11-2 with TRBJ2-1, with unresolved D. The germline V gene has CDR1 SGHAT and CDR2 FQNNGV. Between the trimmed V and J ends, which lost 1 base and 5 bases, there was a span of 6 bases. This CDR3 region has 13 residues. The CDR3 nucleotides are TGTGCCAGCAGCTTAGCCCTCAACAATGAGCAGTTCTTC. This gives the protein CASSLALNNEQFF. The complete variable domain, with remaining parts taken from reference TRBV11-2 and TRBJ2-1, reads EAGVAQSPRYKIIEKRQSVAFWCNPISGHATLYWYQQILGQGPKLLIQFQNNGVVDDSQLPKDRFSAERLKGVDSTLKIQPAKLEDSAVYLCASSLALNNEQFFGPGTRLTVL.

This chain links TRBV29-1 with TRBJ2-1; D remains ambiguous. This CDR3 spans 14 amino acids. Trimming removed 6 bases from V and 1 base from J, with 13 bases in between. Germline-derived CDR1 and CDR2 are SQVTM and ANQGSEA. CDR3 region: CSVEWAESYNEQFF. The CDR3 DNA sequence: TGCAGCGTCGAATGGGCAGAATCCTACAATGAGCAGTTCTTC.

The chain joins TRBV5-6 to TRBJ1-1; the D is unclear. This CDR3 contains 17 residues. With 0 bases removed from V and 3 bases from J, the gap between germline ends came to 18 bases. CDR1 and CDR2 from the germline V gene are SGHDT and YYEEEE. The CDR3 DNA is TGTGCCAGCAGCTTGGCTGGTTTCTCCGGACCCTACACTGAAGCTTTCTTT. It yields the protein CASSLAGFSGPYTEAFF.

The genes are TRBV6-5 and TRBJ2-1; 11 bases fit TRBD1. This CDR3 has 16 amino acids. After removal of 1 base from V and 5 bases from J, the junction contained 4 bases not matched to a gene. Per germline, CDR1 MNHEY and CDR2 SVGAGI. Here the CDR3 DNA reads TGTGCCAGCAGTTACTGGACAGGGGGCCAAGACAATGAGCAGTTCTTC. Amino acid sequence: CASSYWTGGQDNEQFF.

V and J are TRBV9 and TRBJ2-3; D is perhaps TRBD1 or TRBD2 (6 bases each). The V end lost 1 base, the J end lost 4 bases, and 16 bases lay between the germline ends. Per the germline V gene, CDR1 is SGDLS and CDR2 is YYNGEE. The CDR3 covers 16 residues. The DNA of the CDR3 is TGTGCCAGCAGCGTAACGGGACTGGGGGGCGCAGATACGCAGTATTTT. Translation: CASSVTGLGGADTQYF.

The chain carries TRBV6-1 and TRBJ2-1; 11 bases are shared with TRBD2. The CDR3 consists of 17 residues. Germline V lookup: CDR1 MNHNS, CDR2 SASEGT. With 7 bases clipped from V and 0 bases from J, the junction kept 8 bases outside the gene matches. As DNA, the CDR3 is TGTGCCAGCACCAGGGGACTAGCGGAAATCTCCTACAATGAGCAGTTCTTC. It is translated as CASTRGLAEISYNEQFF.

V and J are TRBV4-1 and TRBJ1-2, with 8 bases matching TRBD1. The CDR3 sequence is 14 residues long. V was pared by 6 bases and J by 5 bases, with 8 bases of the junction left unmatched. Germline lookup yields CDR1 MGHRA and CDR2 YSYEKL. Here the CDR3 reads CASSPIRTGYGYTF. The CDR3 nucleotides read TGCGCCAGCAGTCCGATCCGGACAGGGTATGGCTACACCTTC.

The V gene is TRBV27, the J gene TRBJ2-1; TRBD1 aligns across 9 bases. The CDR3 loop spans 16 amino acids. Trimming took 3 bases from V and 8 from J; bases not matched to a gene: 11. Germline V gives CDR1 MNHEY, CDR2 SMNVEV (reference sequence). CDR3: CASSFGPGTGYDEQFF. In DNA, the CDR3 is TGTGCCAGCAGTTTCGGTCCCGGGACAGGGTACGATGAGCAGTTCTTC.

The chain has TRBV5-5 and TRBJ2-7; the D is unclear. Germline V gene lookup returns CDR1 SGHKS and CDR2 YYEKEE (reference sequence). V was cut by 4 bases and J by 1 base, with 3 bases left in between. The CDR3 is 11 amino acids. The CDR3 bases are TGTGCCAGCAGCGTGTCCTACGAGCAGTACGTC. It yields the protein CASSVSYEQYV.

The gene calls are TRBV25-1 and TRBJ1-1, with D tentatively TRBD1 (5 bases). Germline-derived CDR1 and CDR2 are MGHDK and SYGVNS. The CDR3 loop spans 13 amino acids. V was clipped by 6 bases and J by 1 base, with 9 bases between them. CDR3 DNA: TGTGCCAGCAGCCCAGGGAGGAACACTGAAGCTTTCTTT. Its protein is CASSPGRNTEAFF. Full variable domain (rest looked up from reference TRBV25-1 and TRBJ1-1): EADIYQTPRYLVIGTGKKITLECSQTMGHDKMYWYQQDPGMELHLIHYSYGVNSTEKGDLSSESTVSRIRTEHFPLTLESARPSHTSQYLCASSPGRNTEAFFGQGTRLTVV.

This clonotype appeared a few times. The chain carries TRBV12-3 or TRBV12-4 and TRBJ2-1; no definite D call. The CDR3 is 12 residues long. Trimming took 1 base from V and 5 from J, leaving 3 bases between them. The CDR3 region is CASSLVHNEQFF. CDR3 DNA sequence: TGTGCCAGCAGTTTAGTCCACAATGAGCAGTTCTTC.

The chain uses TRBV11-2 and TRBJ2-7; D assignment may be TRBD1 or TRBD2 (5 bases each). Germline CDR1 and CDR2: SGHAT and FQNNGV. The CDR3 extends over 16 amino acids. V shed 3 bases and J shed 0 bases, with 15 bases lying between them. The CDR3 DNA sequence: TGTGCCAGCAGCTTGGTTGGGGGATTCAGCTCCTACGAGCAGTACTTC. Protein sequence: CASSLVGGFSSYEQYF.

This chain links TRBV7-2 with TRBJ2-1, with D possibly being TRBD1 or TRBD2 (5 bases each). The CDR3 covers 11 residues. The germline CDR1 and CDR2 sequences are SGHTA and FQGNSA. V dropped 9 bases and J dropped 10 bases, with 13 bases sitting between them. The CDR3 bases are TGTGCCAGTGGGTTTGGGGGAGAGCAGTTCTTC. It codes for CASGFGGEQFF.

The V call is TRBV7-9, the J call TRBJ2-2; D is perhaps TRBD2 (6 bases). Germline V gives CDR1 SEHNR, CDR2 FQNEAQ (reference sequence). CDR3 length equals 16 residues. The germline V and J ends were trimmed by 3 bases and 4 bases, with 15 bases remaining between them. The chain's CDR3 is CASSFLRDSVTGELFF. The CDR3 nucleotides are TGTGCCAGCAGCTTTCTTCGGGACTCCGTCACCGGGGAGCTGTTTTTT.

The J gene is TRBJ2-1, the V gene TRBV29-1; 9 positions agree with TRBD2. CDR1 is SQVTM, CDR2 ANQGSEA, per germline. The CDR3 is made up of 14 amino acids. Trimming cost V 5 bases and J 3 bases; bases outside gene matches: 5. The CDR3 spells CSVPLAGSYNEQFF. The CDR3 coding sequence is TGCAGCGTTCCTCTAGCGGGAAGCTACAATGAGCAGTTCTTC.

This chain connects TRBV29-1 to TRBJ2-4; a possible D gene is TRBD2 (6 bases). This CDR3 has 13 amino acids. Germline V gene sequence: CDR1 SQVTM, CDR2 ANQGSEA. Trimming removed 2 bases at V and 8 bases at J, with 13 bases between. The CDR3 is CSVESISGDIQYF. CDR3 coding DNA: TGCAGCGTTGAATCCATTAGCGGAGACATTCAGTACTTC.

The CDR3 coding sequence is TGCGCCAGCAGCCTAATAGGACAGGAAAGTGGCTCCTACGAGCAGTACTTC. Its protein is CASSLIGQESGSYEQYF. The chain joins TRBV4-1 to TRBJ2-7; TRBD1 aligns across 7 bases. Unmatched junction bases numbered 12, after V lost 4 bases and J lost 0 bases. The CDR3 is 17 amino acids. Germline-derived CDR1 and CDR2 are MGHRA and YSYEKL.